Listed below are T cell receptor beta chains from one sample, sequenced in a study of T cell responses to AZD1222 COVID-19 vaccine. Some clones are missing from TCRdb's copy, which holds only in-frame ones; the method was immunoSEQ multiplex PCR. The sample features over 120,000 clones, with over 2% in its top ten. Sequencing used peripheral blood. These receptors were collected from an adult in good health. The conserved cysteine and the conserved F or W are not part of the CDR3 here.

TRBJ1-6 TRBV2 ASSEETGFNSPLH
TRBJ1-2 TRBV5-1 ASSLSPDGYGYT
TRBJ2-1 TRBV5-4 ASSQMDRGLDEQF
TRBJ2-5 TRBV18 ASSPRRGDQETQY
TRBJ1-5 TRBV7-2 ASSPVPNSNQPQH
TRBJ1-1 TRBV5-4 ASSPYGVGQENTEAF
TRBJ1-4 TRBV21-1 ANPRRPTNEKLF
TRBJ1-6 TRBV6-2/TRBV6-3 ASSYFRDNSPLH
TRBJ2-5 TRBV7-3 ASSDPAGGPETQY
TRBJ2-7 TRBV10-1 ASSEGQGDYEQY
TRBJ2-5 TRBV4-3 ASSQAPSWTSGGTNQETQY
TRBJ2-7 TRBV9 ASSRDGPYEQY
TRBJ1-5 TRBV10-1 ASSERGGGSNQPQH
TRBJ2-3 TRBV6-5 ASSRTGLDTQY
TRBJ2-7 TRBV30 AWSVMAGGYEQY
TRBJ2-1 TRBV6-5 ASSYRGLGGQF
TRBJ1-1 TRBV7-2 ASSLVGSNTEAF
TRBJ2-3 TRBV2 ASVRGKRATDTQY
TRBJ2-1 TRBV5-1 ASSSAVGGTYNEQF
TRBJ1-1 TRBV6-5 ATVFDEVGWAF
TRBJ1-3 TRBV18 ASSPGVNSGNTIY
TRBJ1-5 TRBV18 ASSGTGGMPQH
TRBJ2-5 TRBV19 ASSPHLIGGAPETQY
TRBJ1-5 TRBV7-8 ASSHRTGLSNQPQH
TRBJ1-6 TRBV18 ASSPIPGRGSSYNSPLH
TRBJ2-2 TRBV4-1 ASSQGRGGPAGYDGELF
TRBJ1-5 TRBV12-3/TRBV12-4 ASTQGGNQPQH
TRBJ2-1 TRBV18 ASSPRGASGASYNEQF
TRBJ1-5 TRBV9 ASRKQGSGPQH
TRBJ1-1 TRBV19 ASSSGPKGTEAF
TRBJ1-6 TRBV27 ASSGPGDRKINSPLH
TRBJ2-7 TRBV3-1/TRBV3-2 ASSQGYSGTYEQY